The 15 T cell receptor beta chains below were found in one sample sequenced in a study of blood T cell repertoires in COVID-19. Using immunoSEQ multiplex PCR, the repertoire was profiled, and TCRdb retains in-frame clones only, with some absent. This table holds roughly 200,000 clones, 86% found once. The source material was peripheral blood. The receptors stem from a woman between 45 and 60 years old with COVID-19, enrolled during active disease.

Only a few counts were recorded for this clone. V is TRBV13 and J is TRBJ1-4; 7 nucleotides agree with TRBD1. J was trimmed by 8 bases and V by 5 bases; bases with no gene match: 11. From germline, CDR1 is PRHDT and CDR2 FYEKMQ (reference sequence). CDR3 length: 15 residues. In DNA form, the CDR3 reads TGTGCCAGCAGCCCGGGACAGTTCCCGGGGGAAAAACTGTTTTTT. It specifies CASSPGQFPGEKLFF.

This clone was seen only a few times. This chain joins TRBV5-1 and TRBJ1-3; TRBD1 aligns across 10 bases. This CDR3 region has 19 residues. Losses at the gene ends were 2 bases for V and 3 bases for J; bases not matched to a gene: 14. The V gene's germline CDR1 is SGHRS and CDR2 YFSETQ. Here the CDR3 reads CASSFTGTGAHVFGNTIYF. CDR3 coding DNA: TGCGCCAGCAGCTTTACCGGGACAGGGGCACACGTATTTGGAAACACCATATATTTT.

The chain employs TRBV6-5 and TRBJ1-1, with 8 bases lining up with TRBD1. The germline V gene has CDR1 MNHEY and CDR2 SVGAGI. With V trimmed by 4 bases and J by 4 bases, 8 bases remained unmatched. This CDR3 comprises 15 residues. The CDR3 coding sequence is TGTGCCAGCAGTTCCCCCGGGACAGGATTCACTGAAGCTTTCTTT. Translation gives CASSSPGTGFTEAFF.

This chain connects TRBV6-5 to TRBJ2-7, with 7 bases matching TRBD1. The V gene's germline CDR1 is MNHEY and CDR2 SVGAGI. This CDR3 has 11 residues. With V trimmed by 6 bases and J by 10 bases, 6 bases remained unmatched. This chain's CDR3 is CASRNNRGQYV. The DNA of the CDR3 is TGTGCCAGCAGAAATAACAGGGGCCAGTACGTC.

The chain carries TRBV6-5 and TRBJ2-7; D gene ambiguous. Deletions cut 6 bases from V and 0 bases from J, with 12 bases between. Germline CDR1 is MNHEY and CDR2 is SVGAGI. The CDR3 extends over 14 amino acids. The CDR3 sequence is CASRQVPPSYEQYV. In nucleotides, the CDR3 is TGTGCCAGCAGGCAGGTTCCCCCCTCCTACGAGCAGTACGTC.

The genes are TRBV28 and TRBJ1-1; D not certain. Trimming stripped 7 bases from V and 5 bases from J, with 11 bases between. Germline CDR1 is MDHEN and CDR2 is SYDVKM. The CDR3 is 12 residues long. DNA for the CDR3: TGTGCCAGCACCTTCGGAGGGACTGAAGCTTTCTTT. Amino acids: CASTFGGTEAFF.

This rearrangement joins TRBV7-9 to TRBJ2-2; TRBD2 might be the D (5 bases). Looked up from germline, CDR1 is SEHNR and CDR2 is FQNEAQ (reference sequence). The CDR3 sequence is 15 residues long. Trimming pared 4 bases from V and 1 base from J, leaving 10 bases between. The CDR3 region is CASSSGILNTGELFF. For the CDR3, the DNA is TGTGCCAGCAGCTCGGGGATCCTGAACACCGGGGAGCTGTTTTTT.

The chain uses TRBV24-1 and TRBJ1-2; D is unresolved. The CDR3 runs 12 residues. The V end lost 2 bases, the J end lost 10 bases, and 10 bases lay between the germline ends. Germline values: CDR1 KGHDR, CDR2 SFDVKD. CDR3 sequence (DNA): TGTGCCACCAGTGATTCGGGTTACTACTACACCTTC. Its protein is CATSDSGYYYTF.

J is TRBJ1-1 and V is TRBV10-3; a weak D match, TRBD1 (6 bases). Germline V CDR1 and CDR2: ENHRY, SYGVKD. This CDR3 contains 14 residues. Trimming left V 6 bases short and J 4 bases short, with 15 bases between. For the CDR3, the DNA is TGTGCCATCAGAACAGAATCAGGGGTCACTGAAGCTTTCTTT. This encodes CAIRTESGVTEAFF.

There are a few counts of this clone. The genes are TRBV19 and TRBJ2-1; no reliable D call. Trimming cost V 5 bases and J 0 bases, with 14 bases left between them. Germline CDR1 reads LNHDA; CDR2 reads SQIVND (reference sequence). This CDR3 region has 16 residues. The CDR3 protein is CASSRSTRSSYNEQFF. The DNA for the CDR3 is TGTGCCAGTAGTCGAAGTACGAGGAGCTCCTACAATGAGCAGTTCTTC.

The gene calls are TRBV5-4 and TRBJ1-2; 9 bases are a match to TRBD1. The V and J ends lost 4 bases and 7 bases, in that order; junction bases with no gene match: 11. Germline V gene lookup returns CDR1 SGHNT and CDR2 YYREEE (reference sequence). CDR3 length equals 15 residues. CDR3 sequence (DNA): TGTGCCAGCAGCCCCGACAGGGGGACAATTGGTGGCTACACCTTC. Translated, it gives CASSPDRGTIGGYTF.

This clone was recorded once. The CDR3 spells CASSLVDRARNEQFF. In nucleotides, the CDR3 is TGTGCCAGCAGCTTGGTTGACAGGGCCCGCAATGAGCAGTTCTTC. The rearrangement joins TRBV5-4 to TRBJ2-1; 7 bases line up with TRBD1. J was trimmed by 6 bases and V by 0 bases; bases with no gene match: 6. Germline V gene lookup returns CDR1 SGHNT and CDR2 YYREEE (reference sequence). The CDR3 consists of 15 residues.

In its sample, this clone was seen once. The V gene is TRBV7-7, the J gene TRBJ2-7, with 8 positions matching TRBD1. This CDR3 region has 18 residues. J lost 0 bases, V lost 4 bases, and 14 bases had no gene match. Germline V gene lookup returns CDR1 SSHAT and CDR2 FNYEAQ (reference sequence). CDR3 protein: CASSSPRGTGHRSYEQYF. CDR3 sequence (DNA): TGTGCCAGCAGCTCCCCCCGCGGGACAGGTCATCGCTCCTACGAGCAGTACTTC.

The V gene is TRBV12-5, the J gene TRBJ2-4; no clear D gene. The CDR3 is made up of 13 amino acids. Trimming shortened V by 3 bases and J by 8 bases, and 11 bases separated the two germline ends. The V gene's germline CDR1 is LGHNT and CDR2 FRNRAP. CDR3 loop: CASGLDLVDIQYF. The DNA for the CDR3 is TGTGCTAGTGGTTTAGACCTAGTGGACATTCAGTACTTC.

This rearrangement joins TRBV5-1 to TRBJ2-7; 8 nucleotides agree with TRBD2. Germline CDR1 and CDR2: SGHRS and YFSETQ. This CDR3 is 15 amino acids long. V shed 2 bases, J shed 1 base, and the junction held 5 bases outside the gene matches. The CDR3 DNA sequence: TGCGCCAGCAGCTTCCGAGCGGGGGCTTCCTACGAGCAGTACTTC. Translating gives CASSFRAGASYEQYF.